The entry below describes one T cell receptor beta chain. The method was immunoSEQ multiplex PCR; TCRdb's version includes in-frame clones alone and lacks a portion of them. Seen here are roughly 19,000 clones, 88% observed once, and the top ten hold roughly 5%. Time point denoted: cycle 4 day 1 (C4D1), after less than 7 weeks of nivolumab. The patients all showed relapse after autologous stem cell transplantation, while their brentuximab vedotin exposure varied. Through magnetic negative selection, CD8+ T cells were separated from PBMCs that had been thawed. The data belong to a study of PD-1 blockade in classical Hodgkin lymphoma. The CDR3 is made up of 18 amino acids. Germline trimming cut 0 bases from V and 8 bases from J; bases unmatched to any gene: 17. Germline V gene data show CDR1 as SGHDT and CDR2 as YYEEEE.

This chain joins TRBV5-6 and TRBJ2-1; the match to TRBD2 covers 7 bases. Sequences were derived from CD8+ T cells from blood, sampled before the fourth cycle of nivolumab. The receptor comes from a human donor with classical Hodgkin lymphoma. The CDR3 nucleotides are TGTGCCAGCAGCTTGGCCTTCGGTGCAGGCGGGGGTTGGGATGAGCAGTTCTTC. It yields the protein CASSLAFGAGGGWDEQFF.